This T cell receptor beta chain derives from a study of CD8 T cells in Susac syndrome. Across the study: When blood was collected, patients with Susac syndrome were therapy-naive, were taking corticosteroids, or were receiving intravenous immunoglobulin alone.

CDR1 is SGHTA and CDR2 is FQGNSA in the germline V gene. V gave up 5 bases and J gave up 13 bases, with 20 bases separating them. This CDR3 has 13 residues. Sequencing of TCR beta was performed on blood CD8+ and CD4+ T cells. Patients with Susac syndrome met the recently defined diagnostic criteria for definite or probable disease. The CD8+ and CD4+ T cells were isolated magnetically using a negative isolation approach, whereas the TEMRA cells were enriched by FACS. RNA in amounts of about 0.5 to 1 ug was reverse transcribed with random hexamers. One entry per CDR3 protein results from TCRdb running MiXCR on the immunoSEQ multiplex PCR reads. The sample records 160,000 or so distinct CDR3 sequences, 94% being singletons.

The sample taken for sequencing was CD4+ T cells from PBMCs. The TCR was taken from a human donor with Susac syndrome. V usage is TRBV7-2 and J usage is TRBJ2-5, with a possible D match to TRBD1 (6 bases). CDR3 amino acids: CASSAPGHPRWYF. Here the CDR3 DNA reads TGTGCCAGCAGCGCACCGGGACATCCGAGATGGTACTTC.